The source of this T cell receptor beta chain is a study of glioma-infiltrating T cells after dendritic cell vaccination. Amplification used 60 V beta primers and 13 J beta primers. The table came from immunoSEQ multiplex PCR; TCRdb's copy has only in-frame clones and leaves some out. The sample comprises tens of thousands of clones, under 90% of which are singletons, and around 3.2% rests with the top ten. Germline V gene sequence: CDR1 SEHNR, CDR2 FQNEAQ (reference sequence). The V gene end was trimmed by 1 base and the J gene end by 8 bases; junction bases not matched to a gene: 7. The length of the CDR3 is 15 residues.

This rearrangement joins TRBV7-9 to TRBJ1-2; TRBD1 matches 10 bases. Sequencing used blood, obtained before dendritic cell vaccination. The receptor was derived from a human donor with glioblastoma. The CDR3 spells CASSLGFGTGEGYTF. CDR3 DNA sequence: TGTGCCAGCAGCTTAGGCTTTGGGACAGGGGAAGGCTACACCTTC.